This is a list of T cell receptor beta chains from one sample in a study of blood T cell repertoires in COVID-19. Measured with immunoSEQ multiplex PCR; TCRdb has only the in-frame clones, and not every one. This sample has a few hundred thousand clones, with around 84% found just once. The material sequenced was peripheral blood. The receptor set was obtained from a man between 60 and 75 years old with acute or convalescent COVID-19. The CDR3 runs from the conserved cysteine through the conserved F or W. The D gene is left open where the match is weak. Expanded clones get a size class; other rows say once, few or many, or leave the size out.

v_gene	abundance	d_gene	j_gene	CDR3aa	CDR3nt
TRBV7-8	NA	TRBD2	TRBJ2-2	CASSRSGGRNTGELFF	TGTGCCAGCAGCCGTAGCGGGGGACGGAACACCGGGGAGCTGTTTTTT
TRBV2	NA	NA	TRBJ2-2	CASSEDRDTGELFF	TGTGCCAGCAGTGAAGACAGGGACACCGGGGAGCTGTTTTTT
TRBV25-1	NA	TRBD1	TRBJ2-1	CASSDTTGTVHYNEQFF	TGTGCCAGCAGTGATACAACCGGGACAGTTCACTACAATGAGCAGTTCTTC
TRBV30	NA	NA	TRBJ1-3	CAWSVRGLLAGNTIYF	TGTGCCTGGAGTGTAAGAGGGCTGTTAGCTGGAAACACCATATATTTT
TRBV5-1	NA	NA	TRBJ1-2	CASSLRGGAPQGYTF	TGCGCCAGCAGCTTGCGAGGCGGGGCCCCTCAGGGCTACACCTTC
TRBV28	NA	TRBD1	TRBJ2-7	CASSPQGAMDYEQYF	TGTGCCAGCAGCCCACAGGGGGCCATGGACTACGAGCAGTACTTC
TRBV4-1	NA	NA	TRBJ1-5	CASSQDGRAQSHQPQHF	TGCGCCAGCAGCCAAGATGGGAGGGCACAGAGCCATCAGCCCCAGCATTTT
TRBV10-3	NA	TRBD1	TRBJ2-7	CAISESGTGAYEQYF	TGTGCCATCAGTGAGTCAGGGACAGGGGCCTACGAGCAGTACTTC
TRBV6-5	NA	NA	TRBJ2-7	CASSRDKTYEQYF	TGTGCCAGCAGCCGGGACAAAACCTACGAGCAGTACTTC
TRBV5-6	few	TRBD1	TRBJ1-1	CASSYRDRPLKAFF	TGTGCCAGCAGCTACAGGGACAGACCCTTGAAGGCTTTCTTT
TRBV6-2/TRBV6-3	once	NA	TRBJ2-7	CASSYLEGGGEQYF	TGTGCCAGCAGTTACTTAGAAGGAGGTGGGGAGCAGTACTTC
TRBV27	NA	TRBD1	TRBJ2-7	CASSLIGGEGEQYF	TGTGCCAGCAGTTTAATAGGGGGCGAGGGCGAGCAGTACTTC
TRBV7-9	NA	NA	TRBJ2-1	CASSKGGTYNEQFF	TGTGCCAGCAGCAAAGGCGGGACCTACAATGAGCAGTTCTTC
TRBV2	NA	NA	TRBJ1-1	CASSEQGLLTEAFF	TGTGCCAGCAGTGAACAGGGCCTGCTCACTGAAGCTTTCTTT
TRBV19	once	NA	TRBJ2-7	CASSPGPGSSYEQYF	TGTGCCAGTAGCCCGGGACCCGGGAGCTCCTACGAGCAGTACTTC
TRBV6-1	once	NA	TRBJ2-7	CASSDPGGSTYEQYF	TGTGCCAGCAGTGACCCCGGCGGCTCCACCTACGAGCAGTACTTC
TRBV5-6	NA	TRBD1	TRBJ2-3	CASSPGQIGTDTQYF	TGTGCCAGCAGCCCGGGACAGATAGGGACAGATACGCAGTATTTT
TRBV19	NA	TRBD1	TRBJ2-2	CASRTGQANTGELFF	TGTGCCAGTAGGACAGGACAGGCGAACACCGGGGAGCTGTTTTTT
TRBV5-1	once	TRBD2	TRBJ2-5	CASSLGLAGKQETQYF	TGCGCCAGCAGCTTGGGATTAGCGGGGAAACAAGAGACCCAGTACTTC
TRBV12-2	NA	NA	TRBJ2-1	CASRLARTSGRGSYNEQFF	TGTGCAAGTCGCTTAGCGCGGACTAGCGGGCGGGGCTCCTACAATGAGCAGTTCTTC
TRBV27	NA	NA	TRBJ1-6	CASSLSLKGNSPLHF	TGTGCCAGCAGCCTCTCGTTAAAGGGGAATTCACCCCTCCACTTT
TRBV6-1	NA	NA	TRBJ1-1	CASSDIAGGKTEAFF	TGTGCCAGCAGTGACATAGCGGGTGGAAAGACTGAAGCTTTCTTT
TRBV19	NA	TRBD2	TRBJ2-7	CASSMGTSEQYF	TGTGCCAGTAGTATGGGGACTAGCGAGCAGTACTTC
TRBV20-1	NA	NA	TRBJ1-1	CSASFAGVRTEAFF	TGCAGTGCTAGTTTTGCGGGGGTGAGGACTGAAGCTTTCTTT
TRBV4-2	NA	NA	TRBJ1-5	CASRRTSEGGQPQHF	TGTGCCAGCCGCCGGACCTCCGAAGGAGGTCAGCCCCAGCATTTT
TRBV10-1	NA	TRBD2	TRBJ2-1	CASSAGTSGRNEQFF	TGCGCCAGCAGTGCTGGGACTAGCGGGCGCAATGAGCAGTTCTTC
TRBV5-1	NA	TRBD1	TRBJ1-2	CASSLGGQGNYGYTF	TGCGCCAGCAGCTTGGGGGGACAGGGGAACTATGGCTACACCTTC
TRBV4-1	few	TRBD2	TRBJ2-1	CASSPRGLAVNEQFF	TGCGCCAGCAGCCCCCGGGGACTAGCGGTCAATGAGCAGTTCTTC
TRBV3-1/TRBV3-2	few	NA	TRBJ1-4	CASSQFTGRVAEKLFF	TGTGCCAGCAGCCAATTCACCGGGCGGGTTGCTGAAAAACTGTTTTTT
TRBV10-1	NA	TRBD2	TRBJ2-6	CAGGGRNAGANVLTF	TGCGCCGGTGGCGGGAGGAACGCTGGGGCCAACGTCCTGACTTTC
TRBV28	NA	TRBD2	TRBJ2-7	CASTVRGTSGRSSYEQYF	TGTGCCAGCACCGTAAGGGGGACTAGCGGGAGGAGCTCCTACGAGCAGTACTTC
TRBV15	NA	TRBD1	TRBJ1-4	CATGQLGANEKLFF	TGTGCCACGGGACAGTTGGGAGCTAATGAAAAACTGTTTTTT
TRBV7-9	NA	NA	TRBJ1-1	CASSQSLGRGNTEAFF	TGTGCCAGCAGCCAGAGCCTGGGTCGGGGGAACACTGAAGCTTTCTTT
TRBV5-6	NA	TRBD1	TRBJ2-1	CASSSQGYEQFF	TGTGCCAGCAGCTCACAGGGGTATGAGCAGTTCTTC
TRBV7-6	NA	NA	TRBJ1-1	CASSLLGSEAFF	TGTGCCAGCAGCTTACTTGGGAGTGAAGCTTTCTTT
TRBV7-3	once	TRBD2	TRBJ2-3	CASSSVAGARTDTQYF	TGTGCCAGCAGCTCTGTAGCGGGGGCCCGCACAGATACGCAGTATTTT
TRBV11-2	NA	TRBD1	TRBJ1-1	CASSDRGLNTEAFF	TGTGCCAGCAGCGACAGGGGGCTGAACACTGAAGCTTTCTTT
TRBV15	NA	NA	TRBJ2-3	CATSIQGTDTQYF	TGTGCCACCAGCATACAGGGCACAGATACGCAGTATTTT
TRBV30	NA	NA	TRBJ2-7	CAWTYSYEQYF	TGTGCCTGGACTTATAGCTACGAGCAGTACTTC
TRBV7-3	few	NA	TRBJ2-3	CASSPSTDTQYF	TGTGCCAGCAGCCCCTCCACAGATACGCAGTATTTT